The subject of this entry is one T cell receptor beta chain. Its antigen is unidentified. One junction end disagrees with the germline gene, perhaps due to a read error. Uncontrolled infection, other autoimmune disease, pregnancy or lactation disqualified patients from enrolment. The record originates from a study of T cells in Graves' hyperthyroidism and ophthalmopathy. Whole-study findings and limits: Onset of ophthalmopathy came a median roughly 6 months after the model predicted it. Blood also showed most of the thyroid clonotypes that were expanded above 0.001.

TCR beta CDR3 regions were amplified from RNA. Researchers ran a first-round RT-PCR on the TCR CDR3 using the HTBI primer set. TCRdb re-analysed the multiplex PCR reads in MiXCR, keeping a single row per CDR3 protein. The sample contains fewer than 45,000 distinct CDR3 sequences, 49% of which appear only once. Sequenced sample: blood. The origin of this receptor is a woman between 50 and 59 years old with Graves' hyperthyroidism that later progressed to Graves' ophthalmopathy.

CDR3 loop: CAPPWKTLLNERFF. As DNA, the CDR3 is TGTGCTCCCCCTTGGAAGACCCTTTTGAATGAGCGGTTCTTC. The chain links TRBV7-9 to TRBJ2-1; D unclear. CDR1 and CDR2 (germline): SEHNR, FQNEAQ (reference sequence). The CDR3 sequence is 14 residues long.